These 25 T cell receptor beta chains were sequenced from one sample in a study of blood T cell repertoires in COVID-19. TCRdb keeps only in-frame clones here, not all; method: immunoSEQ multiplex PCR. The repertoire holds under 100,000 clones, with under 90% as singletons. Sequencing used peripheral blood. These receptors were obtained from a woman in her 70s with acute or convalescent COVID-19.

V usage is TRBV27 and J usage is TRBJ2-7, with 8 positions matching TRBD1. The junction had 5 bases not matched to a gene; V was cut back by 0 bases and J by 4 bases. The CDR3 covers 15 residues. Germline values: CDR1 MNHEY, CDR2 SMNVEV (reference sequence). The DNA of the CDR3 is TGTGCCAGCAGTTTATCGAGAGGGACAGGTTACGAGCAGTACTTC. It yields the protein CASSLSRGTGYEQYF.

The V call is TRBV3-1 (or the pseudogene TRBV3-2), the J call TRBJ1-4; D might be TRBD1 (6 bases). The CDR3 consists of 16 residues. CDR1 LGHDT and CDR2 YNNKEL come from the germline V gene (reference sequence). The ends were cut back, 4 bases at V and 4 bases at J, with 16 bases in the middle. CDR3 protein: CASSRGGQLLNEKLFF. The CDR3, as DNA: TGTGCCAGCAGCCGAGGTGGACAGCTTCTTAATGAAAAACTGTTTTTT.

This clone appeared a few times. The chain has TRBV10-3 and TRBJ1-2; D gene uncertain. The CDR3 sequence is 13 residues long. In germline, CDR1 is ENHRY, CDR2 SYGVKD. V shed 10 bases and J shed 5 bases, with 17 bases lying between them. CDR3 sequence: CATQSGEGYGYTF. DNA for the CDR3: TGTGCCACCCAGTCAGGCGAGGGTTATGGCTACACCTTC.

This clone was seen just once. The V gene is TRBV6-1, the J gene TRBJ1-2; D is possibly TRBD1 (6 bases). Trimming removed 7 bases at V and 5 bases at J, with 8 bases between. The CDR3 is made up of 11 amino acids. Germline V gene sequence: CDR1 MNHNS, CDR2 SASEGT. The CDR3 DNA follows: TGTGCCAGCAACAGGGAGTATGGCTACACCTTC. Its protein is CASNREYGYTF.

In its sample, this clone was seen once. The V call is TRBV6-5, the J call TRBJ2-1, with TRBD1 matching 9 bases. CDR1 and CDR2 from the germline V gene are MNHEY and SVGAGI. V was pared by 6 bases and J by 6 bases, with 9 bases of the junction left unmatched. The CDR3 is 15 amino acids. In DNA, the CDR3 is TGTGCCAGCAGGTCAGCGGGACAGGGACCCAATGAGCAGTTCTTC. Translated: CASRSAGQGPNEQFF.

This chain links TRBV29-1 with TRBJ2-3, with 11 bases lining up with TRBD2. The CDR3 is made up of 16 amino acids. The V gene end was trimmed by 1 base and the J gene end by 2 bases; junction bases not matched to a gene: 5. In germline, CDR1 is SQVTM, CDR2 ANQGSEA. The CDR3: CSVEGVSGRATDTQYF. The CDR3 DNA follows: TGCAGCGTTGAAGGGGTTAGCGGGAGGGCCACAGATACGCAGTATTTT.

The rearrangement joins TRBV28 to TRBJ2-1; 10 nucleotides align to TRBD2. The germline gives CDR1 MDHEN, CDR2 SYDVKM. The CDR3 loop spans 18 amino acids. After removal of 7 bases from V and 4 bases from J, the junction contained 16 bases not matched to a gene. The CDR3 nucleotides read TGTGCCAGCAAATCCTCGGCTAGCGGGAGTTGGGGTTACAATGAGCAGTTCTTC. Its protein is CASKSSASGSWGYNEQFF.

The J gene is TRBJ2-1, the V gene TRBV5-1, with 10 nucleotides matching TRBD2. The germline gives CDR1 SGHRS, CDR2 YFSETQ. The CDR3 has 15 residues. Unmatched junction bases numbered 1, after V lost 0 bases and J lost 4 bases. The CDR3 protein is CASSLELAGYNEQFF. DNA of the CDR3: TGCGCCAGCAGCTTGGAACTAGCGGGATACAATGAGCAGTTCTTC. The variable domain in full, with the rest retrieved from reference TRBV5-1 and TRBJ2-1, is KAGVTQTPRYLIKTRGQQVTLSCSPISGHRSVSWYQQTPGQGLQFLFEYFSETQRNKGNFPGRFSGRQFSNSRSEMNVSTLELGDSALYLCASSLELAGYNEQFFGPGTRLTVL.

The chain has TRBV5-1 and TRBJ2-7; the D gene is possibly TRBD1 (5 bases). The V and J ends lost 5 bases and 0 bases respectively, with 15 bases between them. Germline CDR1 reads SGHRS; CDR2 reads YFSETQ. This CDR3 contains 15 residues. This chain's CDR3 is CASRAESDNSYEQYV. The CDR3 region has the DNA TGCGCCAGCAGGGCCGAATCGGACAACTCCTACGAGCAGTACGTC.

The chain joins TRBV11-1 to TRBJ2-1; TRBD2 agrees at 9 bases. The J segment lost 8 bases and the V segment lost 5 bases, leaving 10 bases of the junction unmatched. CDR1 and CDR2 (germline): SGHAT, FQDESV (reference sequence). CDR3 length equals 15 residues. Here the CDR3 DNA reads TGTGCCAGCAGCCATGGTAGCGGGAGAGGGGATGAGCAGTTCTTC. Its protein is CASSHGSGRGDEQFF. Full variable domain (missing parts from reference TRBV11-1 and TRBJ2-1): EAEVAQSPRYKITEKSQAVAFWCDPISGHATLYWYRQILGQGPELLVQFQDESVVDDSQLPKDRFSAERLKGVDSTLKIQPAELGDSAMYLCASSHGSGRGDEQFFGPGTRLTVL.

V usage is TRBV4-1 and J usage is TRBJ1-1; D possibly corresponds to TRBD1 (6 bases). The germline V gene has CDR1 MGHRA and CDR2 YSYEKL. The V and J ends lost 3 bases and 4 bases respectively, with 18 bases between them. There are 16 residues in the CDR3. The CDR3 coding sequence is TGCGCCAGCAGCCACCAGACAGGATCGGGGAGCACTGAAGCTTTCTTT. It codes for CASSHQTGSGSTEAFF.

The chain has TRBV5-1 and TRBJ2-3, with D perhaps TRBD1 (5 bases). V was shortened by 1 base and J by 0 bases, with 24 bases between the two germline ends. This CDR3 comprises 20 residues. CDR1 is SGHRS and CDR2 is YFSETQ in the germline V gene. The CDR3 region has the DNA TGCGCCAGCAGCTTGCGGGCCGGAGCCAGGGCGTCGCCTAGCACAGATACGCAGTATTTT. The encoded protein is CASSLRAGARASPSTDTQYF.

The chain is built from TRBV14 and TRBJ2-1, with D perhaps TRBD2 (5 bases). Trimming removed 3 bases from V and 6 bases from J, with 21 bases in between. Germline assignment: CDR1 SGHDN and CDR2 FVKESK. The CDR3 spans 17 residues. For the CDR3, the DNA is TGTGCCAGCAGCCACGCTGGGAGACTGCCGGGCATCAATGAGCAGTTCTTC. This codes for CASSHAGRLPGINEQFF.

J is TRBJ2-1 and V is TRBV10-2, with TRBD1 matching 7 bases. The length of the CDR3 is 14 residues. Germline V CDR1 and CDR2: WSHSY, SAAADI. J was trimmed by 2 bases and V by 6 bases; bases with no gene match: 4. The CDR3 is CASSPGTAYNEQFF. The CDR3 DNA follows: TGCGCCAGCAGCCCCGGGACAGCCTACAATGAGCAGTTCTTC.

This chain connects TRBV9 to TRBJ2-1; possibly TRBD1 for D (6 bases). Germline V lookup: CDR1 SGDLS, CDR2 YYNGEE. V was trimmed by 0 bases and J by 6 bases, leaving 19 bases between them. The length of the CDR3 is 17 residues. Here the CDR3 reads CASSVAIGQGKGNEQFF. CDR3 nucleotide sequence: TGTGCCAGCAGCGTAGCTATTGGGCAGGGGAAAGGCAATGAGCAGTTCTTC.

The rearrangement links TRBV28 to TRBJ1-2; D is perhaps TRBD1 (6 bases). Trimming stripped 6 bases from V and 0 bases from J, with 8 bases between. The CDR3 runs to 13 residues. Per germline, CDR1 MDHEN and CDR2 SYDVKM. This CDR3 reads CASRTGSNYGYTF. The CDR3, as DNA: TGTGCCAGCAGAACAGGGTCTAACTATGGCTACACCTTC.

The chain uses TRBV18 and TRBJ2-7, with 7 bases that match TRBD1. Germline V CDR1 and CDR2: KGHSH, LQKENI. V lost 4 bases, J lost 4 bases, and 7 bases stayed unmatched. This CDR3 is built from 14 residues. The CDR3 sequence is CASSLERDSYEQYF. The CDR3 DNA sequence: TGTGCCAGCTCACTCGAAAGGGACAGTTACGAGCAGTACTTC.

V is TRBV19 and J is TRBJ2-1; 8 nucleotides agree with TRBD2. The length of the CDR3 is 18 residues. The germline V gene has CDR1 LNHDA and CDR2 SQIVND (reference sequence). The trim removed 3 bases at V and 8 bases at J, leaving 18 bases unmatched. The CDR3 region is CASSIDLSSGAPLDEQFF. The CDR3 DNA is TGTGCCAGTAGTATCGACTTGAGTAGCGGGGCCCCCTTGGATGAGCAGTTCTTC.

The gene calls are TRBV7-6 and TRBJ2-1; perhaps TRBD1 as D (7 bases). Germline V gene lookup returns CDR1 SGHVS and CDR2 FNYEAQ. V dropped 5 bases and J dropped 5 bases, with 16 bases sitting between them. This CDR3 contains 15 residues. CDR3 in DNA: TGTGCCAGCAGCGCCGAGGGGGGACAGCACAATGAGCAGTTCTTC. Its translation is CASSAEGGQHNEQFF.

The chain combines TRBV5-1 with TRBJ2-1, with 7 bases lining up with TRBD1. V lost 5 bases, J lost 1 base, and 3 bases stayed unmatched. The CDR3 covers 14 residues. CDR1 is SGHRS, CDR2 YFSETQ, per germline. The CDR3 is CASSGTESYNEQFF. CDR3 in DNA: TGCGCCAGCAGTGGGACAGAATCCTACAATGAGCAGTTCTTC.

The table lists this clone with a count of one. This chain uses TRBV30 with TRBJ1-5, with TRBD1 matching over 9 bases. The J segment lost 7 bases and the V segment lost 5 bases, leaving 6 bases of the junction unmatched. Germline V gene lookup returns CDR1 GTSNPN and CDR2 SVGIG (reference sequence). The CDR3 is 13 amino acids. CDR3 region: CAWQTGGGQPQHF. As DNA, the CDR3 is TGTGCCTGGCAAACAGGGGGCGGGCAGCCCCAGCATTTT. The full variable domain, with the rest looked up from reference TRBV30 and TRBJ1-5, is SQTIHQWPATLVQPVGSPLSLECTVEGTSNPNLYWYRQAAGRGLQLLFYSVGIGQISSEVPQNLSASRPQDRQFILSSKKLLLSDSGFYLCAWQTGGGQPQHFGDGTRLSIL.

This rearrangement joins TRBV19 to TRBJ2-2; 7 bases line up with TRBD1. This CDR3 has 15 amino acids. V lost 4 bases, J lost 2 bases, and 4 bases stayed unmatched. Germline CDR1 is LNHDA and CDR2 is SQIVND (reference sequence). DNA for the CDR3: TGTGCCAGTAGTACCGGGGACAGAAACACCGGGGAGCTGTTTTTT. Translating gives CASSTGDRNTGELFF.

V and J are TRBV5-1 and TRBJ2-2, with 8 bases identical to TRBD1. V trimming: 4 bases; J trimming: 6 bases; junction bases outside the gene matches: 8. Germline V gene sequence: CDR1 SGHRS, CDR2 YFSETQ. The CDR3 length is 15 residues. The CDR3 DNA is TGCGCCAGCAGCCAGATGGACAGGGAATCCGGGGAGCTGTTTTTT. It is translated as CASSQMDRESGELFF.

This sequence joins TRBV5-1 and TRBJ2-5, with 7 positions matching TRBD2. This CDR3 has 13 residues. CDR1 and CDR2 (germline): SGHRS, YFSETQ. Trimming at V came to 2 bases and at J to 3 bases, leaving 1 base not matched to a gene. The DNA for the CDR3 is TGCGCCAGCAGCTTTCGGGGGGAAGAGACCCAGTACTTC. This sequence encodes CASSFRGEETQYF.

This chain joins TRBV27 and TRBJ2-7; 13 bases are a match to TRBD2. CDR1 MNHEY and CDR2 SMNVEV come from the germline V gene (reference sequence). The CDR3 loop spans 16 amino acids. Unmatched junction bases numbered 9, after V lost 5 bases and J lost 5 bases. The CDR3 sequence is CASSLTSGRALDEQYF. DNA for the CDR3: TGTGCCAGCAGTCTCACTAGCGGGAGGGCCTTGGACGAGCAGTACTTC.